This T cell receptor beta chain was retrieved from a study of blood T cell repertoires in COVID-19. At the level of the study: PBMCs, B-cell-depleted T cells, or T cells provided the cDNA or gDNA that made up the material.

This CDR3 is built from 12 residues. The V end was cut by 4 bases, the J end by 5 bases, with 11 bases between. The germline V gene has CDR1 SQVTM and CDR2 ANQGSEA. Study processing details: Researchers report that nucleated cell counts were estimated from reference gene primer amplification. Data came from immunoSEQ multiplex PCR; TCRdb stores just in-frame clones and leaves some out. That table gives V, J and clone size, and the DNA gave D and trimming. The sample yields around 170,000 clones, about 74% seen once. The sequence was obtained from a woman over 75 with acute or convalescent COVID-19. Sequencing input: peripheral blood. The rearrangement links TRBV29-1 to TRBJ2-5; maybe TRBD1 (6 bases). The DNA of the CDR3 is TGCAGCGTTGGTCACCAGGGGGAGACCCAGTACTTC. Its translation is CSVGHQGETQYF.